A single sample gave rise to the 15 T cell receptor beta chains below, sequenced in a study of CD8 T cells in Susac syndrome. Random hexamers were used to reverse transcribe roughly 0.45 to 1 ug of RNA. TCRdb analysed the immunoSEQ multiplex PCR reads with MiXCR anew, one entry per CDR3 protein. The sample records roughly 150,000 distinct CDR3 sequences, 94% being singletons. Sequenced material: CD4+ T cells from PBMCs. Source of these receptors: a human donor with multiple sclerosis.

The CDR3 reads CASSGTANTGELFF. CDR3 nucleotide sequence: TGCGCCAGCAGCGGAACGGCTAACACCGGGGAGCTGTTTTTT. The chain carries TRBV5-1 and TRBJ2-2; no clear D. Germline loops: CDR1 SGHRS, CDR2 YFSETQ. With 4 bases removed from V and 2 bases from J, the gap between germline ends came to 9 bases. The CDR3 loop spans 14 amino acids.

The chain recombines TRBV20-1 with TRBJ1-1, with TRBD1 as a possible D gene (6 bases). CDR1 DFQATT and CDR2 SNEGSKA come from the germline V gene (reference sequence). The V gene lost 5 bases and the J gene lost 1 base, with 11 bases spanning the gap. The CDR3 runs 13 residues. The CDR3 DNA is TGCAGTGCTCCACAGGGAAAGAACACTGAAGCTTTCTTT. This translates into CSAPQGKNTEAFF.

V and J are TRBV27 and TRBJ2-3; D gene uncertain. This CDR3 comprises 13 residues. Trimming pared 3 bases from V and 10 bases from J, leaving 14 bases between. Looked up from germline, CDR1 is MNHEY and CDR2 is SMNVEV (reference sequence). The CDR3 here is CASSFVPFTPQYF. CDR3 DNA: TGTGCCAGCAGTTTTGTCCCTTTCACCCCGCAGTATTTT.

J is TRBJ1-2 and V is TRBV5-5; 9 bases align to TRBD1. After removal of 2 bases from V and 6 bases from J, the junction contained 11 bases not matched to a gene. Germline V gene lookup returns CDR1 SGHKS and CDR2 YYEKEE (reference sequence). The CDR3 totals 16 residues. Here the CDR3 reads CASSFAGTGIVDGYTF. CDR3 coding DNA: TGTGCCAGCAGCTTTGCCGGGACAGGGATCGTCGATGGCTACACCTTC.

The chain carries TRBV5-4 and TRBJ1-2; possibly TRBD1 for D (5 bases). CDR3 length: 14 amino acids. With 4 bases removed from V and 3 bases from J, the gap between germline ends came to 13 bases. Germline CDR1 and CDR2: SGHNT and YYREEE (reference sequence). The CDR3 DNA follows: TGTGCCAGCAGCCCCCCGGGGGTTCACTATGGCTACACCTTC. Amino acid sequence: CASSPPGVHYGYTF. Using reference TRBV5-4 and TRBJ1-2 for the parts outside the CDR3, the full variable domain is ETGVTQSPTHLIKTRGQQVTLRCSSQSGHNTVSWYQQALGQGPQFIFQYYREEENGRGNFPPRFSGLQFPNYSSELNVNALELDDSALYLCASSPPGVHYGYTFGSGTRLTVV.

The gene calls are TRBV28 and TRBJ2-7; possibly TRBD1 or TRBD2 for D (5 bases each). Deletions cut 4 bases from V and 2 bases from J, with 9 bases between. Germline V gives CDR1 MDHEN, CDR2 SYDVKM. CDR3 length equals 13 residues. The DNA of the CDR3 is TGTGCCAGCAGTTCCGAGGGGCCCTACGAGCAGTACTTC. It encodes CASSSEGPYEQYF.

The chain uses TRBV6-2 or TRBV6-3 and TRBJ2-5; D perhaps matches TRBD1 (5 bases). Trimming removed 5 bases from V and 7 bases from J, with 11 bases in between. CDR3 length equals 12 residues. The germline V gene encodes CDR1 MNHEY and CDR2 SVGEGT. CDR3 in DNA: TGTGCCAGCAGTAGAACCAGGGCGACCCAGTACTTC. This sequence encodes CASSRTRATQYF.

The genes are TRBV18 and TRBJ2-7, with D perhaps matching TRBD1 or TRBD2 (7 bases each). This CDR3 has 14 residues. Germline assignment: CDR1 KGHSH and CDR2 LQKENI. V shed 1 base and J shed 6 bases, with 13 bases lying between them. CDR3 bases: TGTGCCAGCTCACCACGGGGAGGGGGCGGCGAGCAGTACTTC. Protein sequence: CASSPRGGGGEQYF.

This rearrangement joins TRBV30 to TRBJ2-3, with TRBD2 matching 7 bases. V lost 2 bases and J lost 5; bases outside the gene matches: 7. The CDR3 loop spans 14 amino acids. The germline V gene has CDR1 GTSNPN and CDR2 SVGIG (reference sequence). The CDR3: CAWSPGGRGDTQYF. CDR3 nucleotides: TGTGCCTGGAGTCCGGGGGGAAGGGGAGATACGCAGTATTTT. The whole variable domain, remainder taken from reference TRBV30 and TRBJ2-3, is SQTIHQWPATLVQPVGSPLSLECTVEGTSNPNLYWYRQAAGRGLQLLFYSVGIGQISSEVPQNLSASRPQDRQFILSSKKLLLSDSGFYLCAWSPGGRGDTQYFGPGTRLTVL.

The rearrangement joins TRBV4-1 to TRBJ1-1; D is perhaps TRBD1 (6 bases). This CDR3 region has 16 residues. The germline V and J ends were trimmed by 1 base and 0 bases, with 12 bases remaining between them. CDR1 is MGHRA, CDR2 YSYEKL, per germline. The CDR3 DNA follows: TGCGCCAGCAGCCAAGGACAGGCGAGGATGAACACTGAAGCTTTCTTT. Translating gives CASSQGQARMNTEAFF.

This clonotype has only one observation. The CDR3 is CSVAGVGGKNTEAFF. The CDR3, as DNA: TGCAGCGTGGCCGGGGTTGGGGGAAAGAACACTGAAGCTTTCTTT. The gene calls are TRBV29-1 and TRBJ1-1; tentatively, D is TRBD1 (5 bases). Germline CDR1 and CDR2: SQVTM and ANQGSEA. CDR3 length equals 15 residues. V lost 6 bases, J lost 1 base, and 18 bases lay in between.

This chain links TRBV6-2 or TRBV6-3 with TRBJ1-5, with a tentative D call TRBD1 (6 bases). The V gene's germline CDR1 is MNHEY and CDR2 SVGEGT. This CDR3 spans 15 amino acids. Trimming shortened V by 4 bases and J by 1 base, and 11 bases separated the two germline ends. The CDR3: CASSSPGQSNQPQHF. DNA for the CDR3: TGTGCCAGCAGTTCTCCTGGACAGAGCAATCAGCCCCAGCATTTT.

This chain connects TRBV27 to TRBJ1-1; D call uncertain. This CDR3 is 13 amino acids long. Germline lookup yields CDR1 MNHEY and CDR2 SMNVEV (reference sequence). Trimming stripped 7 bases from V and 1 base from J, with 10 bases between. The CDR3 DNA follows: TGTGCCAGCAAGAGACTTGCGAACACTGAAGCTTTCTTT. Its translation is CASKRLANTEAFF.

The V call is TRBV10-3, the J call TRBJ2-6, with D possibly being TRBD1 (7 bases). CDR1 and CDR2 (germline): ENHRY, SYGVKD. Trimming removed 8 bases from V and 0 bases from J, with 14 bases in between. The CDR3 runs to 16 residues. CDR3 DNA: TGTGCCATCGGGCGGGACAGAGGCTCTGGGGCCAACGTCCTGACTTTC. Encoded protein: CAIGRDRGSGANVLTF.

The genes are TRBV6-5 and TRBJ1-2; D remains ambiguous. This CDR3 contains 15 residues. The germline CDR1 and CDR2 sequences are MNHEY and SVGAGI. The germline V and J ends were trimmed by 0 bases and 5 bases, with 13 bases remaining between them. Here the CDR3 reads CASSYSSQPVYGYTF. The CDR3 DNA reads TGTGCCAGCAGTTACTCGAGCCAGCCGGTTTATGGCTACACCTTC.